The clone carrying this T cell receptor beta chain was observed a few times. This sample is drawn from a study of sequential checkpoint blockade in melanoma. Study in general: Both treatment sequences were followed by maintenance nivolumab.

Treatment denoted: randomized to nivolumab then ipilimumab (arm A) or the reverse (arm B). Assay: immunoSEQ multiplex PCR; the TCRdb copy retains only in-frame clones and omits some. The sample yields over 5,000 clones, nearly 90% seen once. CDR3 length: 14 amino acids. Germline loops: CDR1 SNHLY, CDR2 FYNNEI. With 0 bases removed from V and 6 bases from J, the gap between germline ends came to 8 bases. V usage is TRBV2 and J usage is TRBJ2-2; D gene unclear. This clonotype was sampled from a human donor with melanoma. The input for sequencing was CD8+ T cells sorted from blood (inferred from file names), taken from a patient given nivolumab and ipilimumab in sequence. The CDR3 reads CASSEARLPGELFF. DNA of the CDR3: TGTGCCAGCAGTGAAGCGCGCCTTCCCGGGGAGCTGTTTTTT.